One and the same sample provided the 3 T cell receptor beta chains below, sequenced in a study of CD8 T cells in Susac syndrome. RNA in amounts of about 0.5 to 1 ug was reverse transcribed with random hexamers. Using its own MiXCR run on the immunoSEQ multiplex PCR reads, TCRdb lists one record per CDR3 protein. This repertoire shows around 170,000 distinct CDR3 sequences, approximately 96% found once; its top ten account for approximately 0.098%. Sequenced sample: CD4+ T cells from PBMCs. These receptors were collected from a human donor with Susac syndrome.

The chain uses TRBV7-2 and TRBJ1-2; no definite D call. V was pared by 5 bases and J by 8 bases, with 12 bases between. The CDR3 runs 12 residues. Germline V gene data show CDR1 as SGHTA and CDR2 as FQGNSA. Here the CDR3 reads CASSVSPRGYTF. The CDR3, as DNA: TGTGCCAGCAGCGTCAGCCCCAGGGGCTACACCTTC.

The table lists this clonotype with a few counts. The chain links TRBV6-2 or TRBV6-3 to TRBJ2-3; 9 positions match TRBD1. The J segment lost 8 bases and the V segment lost 6 bases, leaving 12 bases of the junction unmatched. The CDR3 contains 15 residues. The germline CDR1 and CDR2 sequences are MNHEY and SVGEGT. DNA of the CDR3: TGTGCCAGCAGACCCTCGGACAGGGGACTACGTACGCAGTATTTT. As protein: CASRPSDRGLRTQYF.

The chain couples TRBV9 to TRBJ2-3; perhaps TRBD2 as D (7 bases). V dropped 4 bases and J dropped 0 bases, with 15 bases sitting between them. This CDR3 is built from 16 residues. The germline gives CDR1 SGDLS, CDR2 YYNGEE. CDR3 region: CASSFQPGGSTDTQYF. The CDR3 coding sequence is TGTGCCAGCAGCTTCCAGCCGGGGGGCAGCACAGATACGCAGTATTTT.